A selection of T cell receptor beta chains follows, all from one sample in a study of blood T cell repertoires in COVID-19. Clones were sequenced by immunoSEQ multiplex PCR, and TCRdb holds only the in-frame ones, with some missing. The profile shows nearly 200,000 clones, 80% to 90% of them singletons. The material sequenced was peripheral blood. The receptors come from a human donor in a cohort sampled during active COVID-19. CDR3s leave out the opening cysteine and the closing phenylalanine or tryptophan.

J | V | CDR3
TRBJ2-7 | TRBV5-1 | ASSRTTTGGYEQY
TRBJ2-1 | TRBV11-2 | ASSLDPSGGNEQF
TRBJ1-4 | TRBV13 | ASSSGTGGGKLF
TRBJ1-2 | TRBV5-1 | ASSFVTGSVGNSGYT
TRBJ1-1 | TRBV30 | AWRRQSNTEAF
TRBJ2-7 | TRBV7-8 | ASSSQGFGEQY
TRBJ2-2 | TRBV11-2 | ASSLMSVGELF
TRBJ2-7 | TRBV6-5 | ASNRASGSLYEQY
TRBJ2-2 | TRBV7-9 | ASSFYYGTANTGELF
TRBJ2-2 | TRBV2 | ASSRDSITGGLF
TRBJ1-2 | TRBV6-5 | ASIPPERGYGYT
TRBJ2-1 | TRBV10-3 | AISVGQGNNEQF
TRBJ2-7 | TRBV25-1 | ASSDRVGYEQY
TRBJ2-3 | TRBV9 | ASSVAIRGDTQY
TRBJ2-1 | TRBV28 | ASSSRDSVDEQF
TRBJ1-2 | TRBV5-1 | ASSPLTADGYT
TRBJ2-2 | TRBV28 | ASSLIGMGLAEIGELF
TRBJ2-7 | TRBV3-1/TRBV3-2 | ASSQGVAGDYEQY
TRBJ1-2 | TRBV18 | ASSPGTAYGYT
TRBJ1-1 | TRBV7-2 | ASSLEGRTEAF
TRBJ2-7 | TRBV15 | ATSRGGQAYEQY
TRBJ1-2 | TRBV2 | ASSAGQRTPINYGYT
TRBJ2-4 | TRBV19 | ASSIDRGRNIQY
TRBJ1-6 | TRBV10-3 | AITGAHNSPLH
TRBJ2-5 | TRBV3-1/TRBV3-2 | ASSQIQTRPMETQY
TRBJ2-2 | TRBV12-3/TRBV12-4 | ASSSSGTGELF
TRBJ2-2 | TRBV11-2 | ASSLMRTGELF
TRBJ2-1 | TRBV5-1 | ASSTRLAGQNEQF
TRBJ2-7 | TRBV28 | ASSLLDPYEQY
TRBJ1-1 | TRBV18 | ASSGGDDTEAF
TRBJ2-2 | TRBV29-1 | SVDTGTGELF
TRBJ1-1 | TRBV3-1/TRBV3-2 | ASSATGAEAF
TRBJ2-1 | TRBV28 | ASSLILAGREQF
TRBJ1-6 | TRBV6-6 | ASSRQGNSPLH
TRBJ1-1 | TRBV11-2 | ASSLEGIHEAF
TRBJ2-3 | TRBV5-1 | ASSPDGQGFTDTQY
TRBJ1-5 | TRBV19 | ASSIPGALGQPQH
TRBJ2-5 | TRBV28 | ASSPGTGQVGQETQY
TRBJ2-6 | TRBV7-8 | ASSQTGLGANVLT
TRBJ1-3 | TRBV5-6 | ASSPYPTGVGNTIY
TRBJ1-2 | TRBV2 | ASSEVGRTVRYGYT